Listed below are T cell receptor beta chains from one sample, sequenced in a study of identical twins. TCRdb itself ran the 5' RACE reads through MiXCR, one entry per CDR3 protein. The sample has some 96,000 distinct CDR3 sequences; around 5.5% are singletons. Sequencing was performed on memory T cells sorted from blood. These receptors were taken from a woman aged 45 to 65 in good health. CDR3s include the opening cysteine and the closing phenylalanine or tryptophan. A D gene is named only where the DNA matches it firmly. The size of a clone is reported for some rows only, either as once, few or many, or as a class for expanded clones.

clone size | J gene | D gene | V gene | CDR3 DNA | CDR3 protein
NA | TRBJ2-3 | TRBD2 | TRBV6-4 | TGTGCCAGCAGTGAGGTCCTAGCGGGTCCAGATACGCAGTATTTT | CASSEVLAGPDTQYF
many | TRBJ2-4 | NA | TRBV12-5 | TGTGCTAGTGGTTTGGGGGGAGGGGGGAACATTCAGTACTTC | CASGLGGGGNIQYF
NA | TRBJ2-1 | TRBD2 | TRBV11-3 | TGTGCCAGCAGCGGACTAGCGGGAGGCTACCTCGGTGAGCAGTTCTTC | CASSGLAGGYLGEQFF
many | TRBJ1-1 | NA | TRBV29-1 | TGCAGCGTTGTGATACAGACTGAAGCTTTCTTT | CSVVIQTEAFF
many | TRBJ2-7 | NA | TRBV27 | TGTGCCAGCACGGCCCGGACCCACGAGCAGTACTTC | CASTARTHEQYF
many | TRBJ2-5 | TRBD2 | TRBV18 | TGTGCCAGCTCACCGCCCAGACTAGCGGGGTACCAAGAGACCCAGTACTTC | CASSPPRLAGYQETQYF
many | TRBJ2-3 | NA | TRBV20-1 | TGCAGTGCTGGCAGTATAACAGATACGCAGTATTTT | CSAGSITDTQYF
few | TRBJ2-1 | NA | TRBV7-6 | TGTGCCAGCAGCTTAGTTGGGGGGGCCCTTGTGGACAATGAGCAGTTCTTC | CASSLVGGALVDNEQFF
many | TRBJ1-1 | NA | TRBV20-1 | TGCAGTGCTAGAGATCTGCTCTCGCAGGGTTCCAACACTGAAGCTTTCTTT | CSARDLLSQGSNTEAFF
many | TRBJ2-1 | NA | TRBV7-9 | TGTGCCAGCAGCTTAGCGTCCCCGGGTAGCCCAGAGCAGTTCTTC | CASSLASPGSPEQFF
many | TRBJ2-1 | NA | TRBV4-1 | TGCGCCAGCAGCCAAGATGAGGGAGCCTCCTACAATGAGCAGTTCTTC | CASSQDEGASYNEQFF